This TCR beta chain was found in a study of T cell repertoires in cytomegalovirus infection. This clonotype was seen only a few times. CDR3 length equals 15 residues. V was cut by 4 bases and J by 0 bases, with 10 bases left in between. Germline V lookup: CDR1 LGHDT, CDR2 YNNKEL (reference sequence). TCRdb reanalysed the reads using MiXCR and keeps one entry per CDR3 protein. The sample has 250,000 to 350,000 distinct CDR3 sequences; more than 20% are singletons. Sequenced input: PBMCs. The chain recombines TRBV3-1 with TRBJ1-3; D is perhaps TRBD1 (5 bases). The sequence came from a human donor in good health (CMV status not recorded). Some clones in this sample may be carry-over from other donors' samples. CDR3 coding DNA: TGTGCCAGCAGCCCAGGGAATCCCTCTGGAAACACCATATATTTT. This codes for CASSPGNPSGNTIYF.